The 23 T cell receptor beta chains in this list originate from one sample, sequenced in a study of technical replicates of blood from four donors. Profiled with immunoSEQ multiplex PCR; TCRdb holds only in-frame clones, not every one. The table has tens of thousands of clones, 95% to 96% seen once; the top ten hold 0.37%. The source material was T cells isolated from PBMCs. Receptors originate from a human donor in good health.

This clone was seen a few times. The rearrangement joins TRBV9 to TRBJ2-1; 7 nucleotides agree with TRBD1. The CDR3 consists of 14 residues. J was trimmed by 3 bases and V by 3 bases; bases with no gene match: 3. Looked up from germline, CDR1 is SGDLS and CDR2 is YYNGEE. The CDR3 DNA sequence: TGTGCCAGCAGCGGCCGGGACAGCTACAATGAGCAGTTCTTC. This sequence encodes CASSGRDSYNEQFF.

The rearrangement links TRBV2 to TRBJ2-4; D remains ambiguous. Germline CDR1 and CDR2: SNHLY and FYNNEI. The ends were cut back, 5 bases at V and 6 bases at J, with 14 bases in the middle. The CDR3 is 14 residues long. The CDR3 sequence is CASSLIGQINIQYF. CDR3 DNA sequence: TGTGCCAGCAGTTTGATTGGGCAGATAAACATTCAGTACTTC.

The V and J genes are TRBV7-2 and TRBJ2-3, with D hard to call. V lost 4 bases and J 4 bases, leaving 6 bases between the germline ends. Per germline, CDR1 SGHTA and CDR2 FQGNSA. CDR3 length equals 12 residues. CDR3 in DNA: TGTGCCAGCAGCTCCTCTGCAGATACGCAGTATTTT. Protein sequence: CASSSSADTQYF.

The chain has TRBV9 and TRBJ1-2; D is unclear. The germline gives CDR1 SGDLS, CDR2 YYNGEE. The CDR3 extends over 13 amino acids. Trimming shortened V by 4 bases and J by 5 bases, and 12 bases separated the two germline ends. CDR3: CASSSTGGYGYTF. The CDR3, as DNA: TGTGCCAGCAGCTCAACGGGAGGATATGGCTACACCTTC.

The chain couples TRBV11-2 to TRBJ2-1; D unclear. Germline CDR1 is SGHAT and CDR2 is FQNNGV. CDR3 length: 12 residues. V was trimmed by 2 bases and J by 6 bases, leaving 5 bases between them. DNA for the CDR3: TGTGCCAGCAGCTTAATTAGCAATGAGCAGTTCTTC. Translated: CASSLISNEQFF.

This chain connects TRBV19 to TRBJ2-5, with 7 bases fitting TRBD1. Germline-derived CDR1 and CDR2 are LNHDA and SQIVND (reference sequence). Unmatched junction bases numbered 13, after V lost 1 base and J lost 11 bases. This CDR3 has 15 residues. CDR3 amino acids: CASSIARTGSFTQYF. In DNA, the CDR3 is TGTGCCAGTAGTATAGCTAGGACAGGAAGCTTCACACAGTACTTC. Filled out from reference TRBV19 and TRBJ2-5, the complete variable domain reads DGGITQSPKYLFRKEGQNVTLSCEQNLNHDAMYWYRQDPGQGLRLIYYSQIVNDFQKGDIAEGYSVSREKKESFPLTVTSAQKNPTAFYLCASSIARTGSFTQYFGPGTRLLVL.

This chain connects TRBV6-5 to TRBJ1-3; 10 bases match TRBD1. Trimming at V came to 0 bases and at J to 5 bases, leaving 4 bases not matched to a gene. This CDR3 has 16 residues. CDR1 is MNHEY and CDR2 is SVGAGI in the germline V gene. The CDR3: CASSYSTGQGRNTIYF. CDR3 nucleotides: TGTGCCAGCAGTTACTCTACGGGACAGGGGCGAAACACCATATATTTT.

CDR3 region: CASSPPGQETQYF. CDR3 coding DNA: TGTGCCAGCTCACCCCCCGGTCAAGAGACCCAGTACTTC. This sequence joins TRBV18 and TRBJ2-5; no firm D call. The CDR3 is made up of 13 amino acids. V was cut by 3 bases and J by 2 bases, with 7 bases left in between. From germline, CDR1 is KGHSH and CDR2 LQKENI.

The chain joins TRBV15 to TRBJ1-1, with 7 bases lining up with TRBD1. The CDR3 loop spans 14 amino acids. Germline V lookup: CDR1 LNHNV, CDR2 YYDKDF (reference sequence). The ends lost 3 bases at V and 4 bases at J; junction bases unmatched: 5. The CDR3 reads CATSRTGTGTEAFF. CDR3 coding DNA: TGTGCCACCAGCAGGACAGGGACGGGCACTGAAGCTTTCTTT. Full variable domain (remainder filled in from reference TRBV15 and TRBJ1-1): DAMVIQNPRYQVTQFGKPVTLSCSQTLNHNVMYWYQQKSSQAPKLLFHYYDKDFNNEADTPDNFQSRRPNTSFCFLDIRSPGLGDTAMYLCATSRTGTGTEAFFGQGTRLTVV.

V gene TRBV7-9 combines with J gene TRBJ1-1; no firm D call. The CDR3 length is 15 residues. Germline values: CDR1 SEHNR, CDR2 FQNEAQ (reference sequence). The V and J ends lost 5 bases and 8 bases respectively, with 21 bases between them. The CDR3 sequence: CASSSSGWRSVEAFF. The CDR3, as DNA: TGTGCCAGCAGCAGCAGCGGGTGGAGGTCAGTCGAAGCTTTCTTT.

J is TRBJ1-1 and V is TRBV7-9; D is perhaps TRBD1 (6 bases). This CDR3 has 15 residues. CDR1 and CDR2 (germline): SEHNR, FQNEAQ (reference sequence). Between the trimmed V and J ends, which lost 7 bases and 2 bases, there was a span of 17 bases. CDR3: CASTIKDSPNTEAFF. In DNA, the CDR3 is TGTGCCAGCACCATCAAGGACAGCCCCAACACTGAAGCTTTCTTT.

J is TRBJ1-1 and V is TRBV10-2; TRBD1 aligns across 8 bases. The germline V gene encodes CDR1 WSHSY and CDR2 SAAADI. J lost 1 base, V lost 11 bases, and 6 bases had no gene match. The CDR3 consists of 13 residues. CDR3 in amino acids: CAGRQGWNTEAFF. CDR3 DNA: TGCGCCGGGAGACAGGGGTGGAACACTGAAGCTTTCTTT.

The genes are TRBV20-1 and TRBJ2-1, with D perhaps matching TRBD2 (5 bases). Germline CDR1 is DFQATT and CDR2 is SNEGSKA (reference sequence). The CDR3 is made up of 11 amino acids. Trimming cost V 5 bases and J 4 bases, with 6 bases left between them. The CDR3 loop is CSAREYNEQFF. CDR3 bases: TGCAGTGCTCGGGAATACAATGAGCAGTTCTTC.

This clone was recorded once. The rearrangement uses TRBV7-8 and TRBJ2-2, with 9 nucleotides matching TRBD1. Germline CDR1 and CDR2: SGHVS and FQNEAQ. This CDR3 is 15 amino acids long. Germline trimming cut 5 bases from V and 5 bases from J; bases unmatched to any gene: 6. The CDR3 region has the DNA TGTGCCAGCAGCCCTCGGACAGGGGAGACCGGGGAGCTGTTTTTT. Translation gives CASSPRTGETGELFF.

The chain is built from TRBV9 and TRBJ1-2; TRBD1 agrees at 8 bases. The CDR3 is 14 residues long. CDR1 and CDR2 from the germline V gene are SGDLS and YYNGEE. The V gene end was trimmed by 2 bases and the J gene end by 5 bases; junction bases not matched to a gene: 5. CDR3 sequence (DNA): TGTGCCAGCAGCGTCTCAGGGGGCGGGTATGGCTACACCTTC. Protein product: CASSVSGGGYGYTF.

The genes are TRBV28 and TRBJ1-2; TRBD1 might be the D (5 bases). The V end was cut by 7 bases, the J end by 7 bases, with 13 bases between. The germline V gene has CDR1 MDHEN and CDR2 SYDVKM. The CDR3 contains 12 residues. The CDR3 loop is CASTSGSGGYTF. The CDR3 bases are TGTGCCAGCACCTCAGGGTCAGGTGGCTACACCTTC.

V gene TRBV2 combines with J gene TRBJ2-7; 7 bases agree with TRBD2. Per the germline V gene, CDR1 is SNHLY and CDR2 is FYNNEI. This CDR3 is built from 13 residues. V was pared by 7 bases and J by 4 bases, with 7 bases of the junction left unmatched. CDR3 region: CASTGTMNYEQYF. DNA for the CDR3: TGTGCCAGCACCGGGACTATGAATTACGAGCAGTACTTC.

The chain employs TRBV28 and TRBJ1-2; 7 nucleotides align to TRBD1. Germline assignment: CDR1 MDHEN and CDR2 SYDVKM. There are 13 residues in the CDR3. Germline trimming cut 7 bases from V and 4 bases from J; bases unmatched to any gene: 6. CDR3 bases: TGTGCCAGCACGGCCGGGACAGCCTATGGCTACACCTTC. Translating it yields CASTAGTAYGYTF.

CDR3 residues: CASSLTGVQYF. The CDR3, as DNA: TGTGCCAGCAGCTTGACGGGGGTGCAGTACTTC. J is TRBJ2-7 and V is TRBV5-6, with a tentative D call TRBD2 (6 bases). Germline assignment: CDR1 SGHDT and CDR2 YYEEEE. Trimming stripped 1 base from V and 9 bases from J, with 8 bases between. CDR3 length equals 11 residues.

The CDR3 protein is CAWSVSLLAGHNEQFF. The CDR3, as DNA: TGTGCCTGGAGTGTTTCTCTACTAGCGGGTCACAATGAGCAGTTCTTC. The chain links TRBV30 to TRBJ2-1; 9 bases are shared with TRBD2. V shed 0 bases and J 5 bases; nucleotides not matched to a gene: 8. The germline CDR1 and CDR2 sequences are GTSNPN and SVGIG (reference sequence). This CDR3 contains 16 residues.

The sample holds one count of this clone. The rearrangement uses TRBV28 and TRBJ1-2; D ambiguous. Per germline, CDR1 MDHEN and CDR2 SYDVKM. The CDR3 runs 13 residues. Trimming cost V 3 bases and J 4 bases, with 9 bases left between them. CDR3 nucleotides: TGTGCCAGCAGTTTGATGAGCGGCTATGGCTACACCTTC. Translating gives CASSLMSGYGYTF.

V and J are TRBV13 and TRBJ2-1; 10 positions match TRBD2. CDR3 length: 15 amino acids. Germline CDR1 reads PRHDT; CDR2 reads FYEKMQ (reference sequence). With 6 bases clipped from V and 7 bases from J, the junction kept 9 bases outside the gene matches. The CDR3 nucleotides are TGTGCCAGCAGTCATGGACTAGCGGATTTGAATGAGCAGTTCTTC. Translated, it gives CASSHGLADLNEQFF.

The chain employs TRBV30 and TRBJ1-3; perhaps TRBD1 as D (6 bases). Between the trimmed V and J ends, which lost 2 bases and 4 bases, there was a span of 12 bases. Germline-derived CDR1 and CDR2 are GTSNPN and SVGIG (reference sequence). This CDR3 region has 14 residues. The CDR3 protein is CAWSPRGLGNTIYF. The CDR3 DNA is TGTGCCTGGAGTCCCAGGGGATTAGGAAACACCATATATTTT.